The entry below gives a single TCR beta chain sequence along with its context. A junction boundary mismatches the germline segment, possibly from a read error. This specimen comes from a study of blood T cell repertoires in COVID-19. Study context: Sites in the United States, Italy and Spain provided acute and convalescent COVID-19 samples. Sample material is recorded as cDNA or gDNA derived from T cells, B-cell-depleted T cells, or PBMCs.

This CDR3 has 13 amino acids. Germline V lookup: CDR1 MNHEY, CDR2 SVGAGI. Per the authors' pipeline: Reference gene primers were amplified, and this amplification served to estimate nucleated cell counts. Repertoires were generated with immunoSEQ multiplex PCR, while TCRdb's copy carries only in-frame clones and drops some. That table supplies the V and J calls and clone size; D and trimming were determined from the DNA. The sample shows just over 650,000 clones, approximately 90% of them seen only once. The TCR comes from a woman under 30 with acute or convalescent COVID-19. The sequenced sample was peripheral blood. The chain carries TRBV6-5 and TRBJ2-2; D may be TRBD2 (5 bases). The CDR3 sequence is CASRTDEVGKLFF. As DNA, the CDR3 is TGTGCCAGCAGAACAGACGAGGTCGGGAAGCTGTTTTTT.